One and the same sample provided the 12 T cell receptor beta chains below, sequenced in a study of low-dose radiotherapy and immunotherapy resistance in tumors. Specified time point: after trial treatment. Treatment of the sample: LDRT plus nivolumab, ipilimumab, low-dose cyclophosphamide and aspirin (RACIN trial). cDNA synthesis used a TRAV/TRBV-specific primer set for both chains. PCR amplification of the TCRs was performed with Phusion for 20 PCR cycles, and it relied on a constant-region primer together with a V-primer adapter. In TCRdb, the reads were re-called with MiXCR into one record per CDR3 protein. Of tens of thousands of distinct CDR3 sequences in the sample, 15% to 20% were seen once. The sample consisted of PBMCs, taken after low-dose radiotherapy plus immunotherapy. Receptor source: a male donor with prostate cancer.

Ten or more counts support this clonotype. The chain recombines TRBV27 with TRBJ2-7; D unresolved. The CDR3 extends over 12 amino acids. Germline V CDR1 and CDR2: MNHEY, SMNVEV (reference sequence). V lost 2 bases and J 6 bases, leaving 8 bases between the germline ends. The CDR3 DNA reads as TGTGCCAGCAGTTTACTCGGATTCGAGCAGTACTTC. Protein product: CASSLLGFEQYF.

This clonotype was seen many times. The chain couples TRBV7-3 to TRBJ2-2; TRBD2 agrees at 7 bases. Unmatched junction bases numbered 7, after V lost 5 bases and J lost 4 bases. CDR3 length equals 15 residues. Per the germline V gene, CDR1 is SGHTA and CDR2 is FQGTGA. The CDR3 here is CASSTGTTGTGELFF. The DNA of the CDR3 is TGTGCCAGCAGCACCGGGACTACCGGCACCGGGGAGCTGTTTTTT.

Ten or more counts support this clonotype. This chain joins TRBV28 and TRBJ2-3; 12 positions agree with TRBD2. Germline CDR1 reads MDHEN; CDR2 reads SYDVKM. The CDR3 has 15 amino acids. The J segment lost 0 bases and the V segment lost 7 bases, leaving 2 bases of the junction unmatched. CDR3 nucleotide sequence: TGTGCCAGCATCCTAGCGGGAGGGAGCACAGATACGCAGTATTTT. This translates into CASILAGGSTDTQYF.

This clonotype was counted ten times or more. J is TRBJ1-6 and V is TRBV12-3 or TRBV12-4; perhaps TRBD1 as D (6 bases). V dropped 6 bases and J dropped 2 bases, with 11 bases sitting between them. The CDR3 runs to 15 residues. As DNA, the CDR3 is TGTGCCAGCAGCCTCAGGGGAACCTATAATTCACCCCTCCACTTT. Translating gives CASSLRGTYNSPLHF.

This clonotype was found many times. The rearrangement links TRBV4-1 to TRBJ1-4, with D unresolved. V lost 3 bases and J 3 bases, leaving 11 bases between the germline ends. CDR1 and CDR2 from the germline V gene are MGHRA and YSYEKL. CDR3 length equals 15 residues. CDR3 sequence: CASSQTTTANEKLFF. The DNA of the CDR3 is TGCGCCAGCAGCCAGACCACAACCGCTAATGAAAAACTGTTTTTT.

V is TRBV20-1 and J is TRBJ2-5; 9 bases fit TRBD2. Germline V gene sequence: CDR1 DFQATT, CDR2 SNEGSKA (reference sequence). The CDR3 extends over 14 amino acids. The J segment lost 13 bases and the V segment lost 8 bases, leaving 20 bases of the junction unmatched. CDR3: CSPSASGKKEARYF. DNA for the CDR3: TGCAGTCCCTCCGCTAGCGGGAAAAAAGAGGCCCGGTACTTC.

At least ten counts were recorded for this clonotype. This chain links TRBV4-2 with TRBJ2-1; D remains unclear. The V gene's germline CDR1 is LGHNA and CDR2 YNFKEQ. This CDR3 has 13 residues. The V end lost 5 bases, the J end lost 6 bases, and 11 bases lay between the germline ends. CDR3 nucleotides: TGTGCCAGCAGCTTAACTATCGCCAATGAGCAGTTCTTC. Translation gives CASSLTIANEQFF.

This clonotype occurred many times. V gene TRBV4-1 combines with J gene TRBJ2-1; D ambiguous. V lost 1 base, J lost 10 bases, and 14 bases lay in between. This CDR3 region has 14 residues. Germline CDR1 reads MGHRA; CDR2 reads YSYEKL. CDR3 in DNA: TGCGCCAGCAGCCAAGGCCATATCCGAGTCGAGCAGTTCTTC. Protein product: CASSQGHIRVEQFF.

About this clonotype itself: This probably arose from a read error, given a far larger clone one base away. The conserved closing phenylalanine or tryptophan is absent in this CDR3, likely reflecting a read error. J is TRBJ2-1 and V is TRBV4-1, with 12 bases that match TRBD2. The CDR3 length is 17 residues. CDR1 and CDR2 from the germline V gene are MGHRA and YSYEKL. J was trimmed by 0 bases and V by 4 bases; bases with no gene match: 4. Here the CDR3 DNA reads TGCGCCAGCAGCCGCGGACTAGCGGGACACTCCTACAATGAGCAGTTCTCC. This sequence encodes CASSRGLAGHSYNEQFS.

CDR3 coding DNA: TGTGCCAGCAGCTTATTCGGGCGGGGTGGTGATACGCAGTATTTT. Its protein is CASSLFGRGGDTQYF. This rearrangement joins TRBV7-3 to TRBJ2-3, with TRBD2 as a possible D gene (6 bases). Trimming removed 2 bases from V and 6 bases from J, with 15 bases in between. Looked up from germline, CDR1 is SGHTA and CDR2 is FQGTGA. This CDR3 has 15 amino acids. Full variable domain (outside the CDR3, taken from reference TRBV7-3 and TRBJ2-3): GAGVSQTPSNKVTEKGKYVELRCDPISGHTALYWYRQSLGQGPEFLIYFQGTGAADDSGLPNDRFFAVRPEGSVSTLKIQRTERGDSAVYLCASSLFGRGGDTQYFGPGTRLTVL.

This clonotype was detected ten times or more. V usage is TRBV19 and J usage is TRBJ2-7; TRBD2 matches 11 bases. This CDR3 contains 14 residues. The V segment lost 5 bases and the J segment 3 bases; nucleotides outside the gene matches: 3. Germline CDR1 is LNHDA and CDR2 is SQIVND (reference sequence). CDR3 loop: CASSPGLAVYEQYF. The CDR3 bases are TGTGCCAGTAGTCCGGGACTAGCGGTCTACGAGCAGTACTTC. The full variable domain, rest sourced from reference TRBV19 and TRBJ2-7, is DGGITQSPKYLFRKEGQNVTLSCEQNLNHDAMYWYRQDPGQGLRLIYYSQIVNDFQKGDIAEGYSVSREKKESFPLTVTSAQKNPTAFYLCASSPGLAVYEQYFGPGTRLTVT.

The gene calls are TRBV13 and TRBJ2-7, with 13 bases lining up with TRBD2. V lost 4 bases, J lost 6 bases, and 18 bases stayed unmatched. Germline V gene lookup returns CDR1 PRHDT and CDR2 FYEKMQ (reference sequence). This CDR3 has 19 residues. CDR3 coding DNA: TGTGCCAGCAGCTACACCCCCGGGACTAGCGGGGTGGGGCCCTCCGAGCAGTACTTC. This codes for CASSYTPGTSGVGPSEQYF. The full variable domain, completed using reference TRBV13 and TRBJ2-7, is AAGVIQSPRHLIKEKRETATLKCYPIPRHDTVYWYQQGPGQDPQFLISFYEKMQSDKGSIPDRFSAQQFSDYHSELNMSSLELGDSALYFCASSYTPGTSGVGPSEQYFGPGTRLTVT.